This is a list of T cell receptor beta chains from one sample in a study of T cells in Graves' hyperthyroidism and ophthalmopathy. TCRdb re-called the multiplex PCR reads through MiXCR, storing one row per CDR3 protein. Here the sample spans some 510,000 distinct CDR3 sequences, roughly 50% being singletons. Sequencing was carried out using peripheral blood or thyroid tissue (not recorded which). All receptors derive from a woman aged 18-30 years with Graves' hyperthyroidism. Both conserved end residues are part of each CDR3. The D gene is left open where the match is weak.

j_call v_call d_call cdr3_aa
TRBJ2-3 TRBV29-1 TRBD2 CSVVSGRATDTQYF
TRBJ2-5 TRBV7-9 NA CASSLEEYQETQYF
TRBJ1-4 TRBV7-2 NA CASSWVGGDNEKLFF
TRBJ2-6 TRBV7-9 NA CASSPGRGGRTGANVLTF
TRBJ2-6 TRBV12-3/TRBV12-4 NA CATRLNSGANVLTF
TRBJ2-7 TRBV7-2 NA CASSPGAEYEQYF
TRBJ1-2 TRBV7-8 TRBD1 CASSPKGGQAIQLRDGYTF
TRBJ2-7 TRBV7-9 NA CASSLSRITYEQYF
TRBJ1-4 TRBV24-1 TRBD1 CATSDGTGYEKLFF
TRBJ2-7 TRBV7-6 NA CASSYGRGLAYEQYF
TRBJ2-7 TRBV7-4 NA CASRLALHEQYF
TRBJ2-7 TRBV2 NA CASSETGHPLRYEQYF
TRBJ2-6 TRBV12-3/TRBV12-4 NA CATHDRSGANVLTF
TRBJ2-2 TRBV7-2 TRBD1 CASSAGTVRTGELFF
TRBJ2-7 TRBV12-5 NA CASGFPPYTLGEQYF
TRBJ1-4 TRBV10-3 NA CAISVGEGLRESCW
TRBJ1-3 TRBV7-8 TRBD1 CASSLVDRDSGNTIYF
TRBJ1-2 TRBV14 NA CASSQVARNYGYTF
TRBJ1-6 TRBV15 NA CATSRDRSSSYNSPLHF
TRBJ1-1 TRBV20-1 NA CSAREGRMRTEAFF
TRBJ2-7 TRBV7-9 NA CANSLEAGTNYEQYF
TRBJ1-2 TRBV14 NA CASSQDRNGYTF
TRBJ1-3 TRBV29-1 TRBD1 CSVETQGAASGNTIYF
TRBJ1-1 TRBV25-1 TRBD1 CASKGASNTEAFF
TRBJ2-7 TRBV20-1 TRBD1 CSAKTGMSSYEQYF
TRBJ2-7 TRBV7-9 TRBD1 CASSHWTGVYEQYF
TRBJ2-3 TRBV25-1 NA CATSQGTDTQYF
TRBJ2-5 TRBV7-8 TRBD1 CASKTGGGETQYF
TRBJ1-6 TRBV25-1 NA CASSSFRGNSPLHF
TRBJ1-5 TRBV2 NA CASSGGFGDQPQHF
TRBJ1-1 TRBV7-9 NA CASSPGPGSNTEAFF
TRBJ2-7 TRBV20-1 NA CSATHPSPGGLTYEQYF
TRBJ1-5 TRBV11-3 NA CASSFPGRDQPQHF
NA TRBV15 TRBD2 CATSRLGLGDNEQFF
TRBJ1-5 TRBV10-3 NA CAISDPGGQPQHF
TRBJ1-6 TRBV7-2 TRBD1 CASSLGPTGNSPLHF
TRBJ2-7 TRBV7-9 NA CASSSEWDSGSFYEQYF
TRBJ1-3 TRBV7-9 NA CASRPGAMGNTIYF
TRBJ1-2 TRBV10-3 NA CAINLDLANYGYTF
TRBJ2-2 TRBV7-6 TRBD1 CASSLVSGGNTGELFF
TRBJ1-1 TRBV14 TRBD1 CASSQDKGANTEAFF
TRBJ2-7 TRBV9 NA CASTYIGGLPSYEQYF
TRBJ1-3 TRBV9 NA CASSVEGITGNTIYF
TRBJ2-7 TRBV7-7 TRBD1 CASSPLGTGEYEQYF
TRBJ1-4 TRBV15 TRBD1 CATGDRAHEKLFF
TRBJ2-5 TRBV10-3 TRBD2 CAMLAGARETQYF
TRBJ1-1 TRBV2 NA CASRGGPALF
TRBJ1-1 TRBV7-6 NA CASSFDSNTEAFF
TRBJ1-1 TRBV7-9 NA CASSLDGPLEAFF
TRBJ2-6 TRBV2 TRBD2 CANREASGANVLTF
TRBJ2-7 TRBV20-1 NA CSARSKTGLGYEQYF
TRBJ2-7 TRBV29-1 NA CSVEIQAYEQYF
TRBJ2-5 TRBV12-3/TRBV12-4 NA CASTQREMDETQYF